The TCR beta chain described here comes from a study of technical replicates of blood from a handful of donors. Data came from immunoSEQ multiplex PCR; TCRdb stores just in-frame clones and leaves some out. Seen here are 80,000 to 95,000 clones, 95% to 97% observed once, and the top ten hold about 0.31%. Trimming shortened V by 0 bases and J by 9 bases, and 12 bases separated the two germline ends. Germline-derived CDR1 and CDR2 are GTSNPN and SVGIG (reference sequence). This CDR3 has 13 residues. This chain joins TRBV30 and TRBJ2-1, with a possible D match to TRBD2 (6 bases). The origin of this receptor is a human donor in good health. Sequencing was performed on T cells isolated from PBMCs. The CDR3 loop reads CAWSVRRDSEQFF. CDR3 DNA: TGTGCCTGGAGTGTACGGCGGGATAGTGAGCAGTTCTTC.